Given below is one T cell receptor beta chain in context. The specificity of this receptor is unknown. Nothing much larger sits one base from this clone, and base qualities are not available. The record originates from a study of beta chain features in type 1 diabetes (dated by TCRdb to 2017 to 2018). Background for the entire study: Mean age, gender distribution, total cell number and subset yield did not differ between patients and healthy donors. A total of 107,917,701 sorted cells were examined across all samples, and a strong correlation was observed between cell number per subset and RNA yield. In the study, TCRB repertoires of sorted circulating CD4+ T cell subsets from recently diagnosed type 1 diabetes patients were compared with those of matched healthy donors. Regulatory and stem cell-like memory subsets were obtained from only 8 patients and roughly 8 healthy donors, while naive and central memory subsets were obtained from all 30 or so donors. Overall results and qualifications from the work: A moderate but significant shortening of TCRB CDR3 length was observed in type 1 diabetes patients in all four CD4+ subsets. Sequencing cDNA rather than genomic DNA could over-represent highly expressing activated cells, although activation and CD3 levels did not differ between groups. Because the HLA sub-analyses included only small numbers of individuals, any influence of HLA type on TCRB rearrangement was left unresolved. Naive, central memory and regulatory TCRB repertoires appeared to be more similar among patients than among healthy donors. At VDJ recombination sites, patients with type 1 diabetes made fewer insertions and deleted more nucleotides, a pattern implying thymic rearrangement abnormalities. PCR might favor shorter templates, but patient and control samples were amplified and corrected together, so any skew would affect both groups equally.

Each donor gave one peripheral blood draw, around 0.12 L on average, collected into heparinised tubes. A BD FACSAria II and a panel including CD45RO, CCR7, CD25, CD127, CD95 and CD27 were used to sort naive, central memory, regulatory and stem cell-like memory CD4+ T cells. Every sorted population had a purity above 95%. PBMCs were separated immediately by Lymphoprep density gradient centrifugation and were stained directly, without being cultured. So that batch effects would be minimized, each experiment stained and sorted samples in pairs, pairing one healthy donor with one patient. All of the isolated RNA was reverse transcribed with the High Capacity cDNA Reverse Transcription Kit, so expressed TCRB transcripts were sequenced. Deep immunoSEQ sequencing was applied to naive, central memory and regulatory T cell samples, giving an average of about 3.8 million total reads per sample. After sorted cells were lysed in RLT buffer, RNA was extracted with DNase-treated RNeasy Micro or Mini kits, with the choice depending on cell number. Each cell subset was processed separately to prevent cross-contamination, with patient and healthy donor samples processed together. The immunoSEQ multiplex PCR was used to amplify TCRB sequences from cDNA, generating 87-bp fragments that spanned the CDR3 region. Sequencing of the amplicons was done on the Illumina HiSeq platform. On the study's bioinformatics: Synthetic template baselines were used to correct PCR bias computationally, reads within Hamming distance 2 were collapsed, and singletons that could not be merged were discarded. Reads were aligned against IMGT so that V, D and J genes, CDR3 length and insertions or deletions at six rearrangement sites could be assigned. Within each subset, clonotype counts were normalized to the number of sorted cells before true diversity and Gini coefficients were calculated with the tcR R package. Repertoire sharing was quantified using the overlap coefficient calculated on TCRB nucleotide sequences. The immuneACCESS repertoire file appears here via TCRdb, limited to in-frame rearrangements. These files lack a portion of the clones; in checked studies, under half of the deficit traces to unresolved V genes, and the cause of the others is not known. The V and J calls and clone size are taken from that table; D and trimming were inferred from the DNA. The sample table shows roughly 28,000 clones, and roughly 56% are seen once. The ten largest clones take up around 1.6% of the sample.

Based on the germline V gene, the CDR1 and CDR2 sequences are MDHEN and SYDVKM. Between the V and J ends, shortened by 7 bases and 4 bases respectively, the junction contains 14 bases. From the cysteine up to the phenylalanine, the CDR3 has a length of 14 residues. The only DNA kept is the CDR3, 42 bases in frame from the first base. The sequence came from a woman aged 18-29 years with type 1 diabetes. Recombination joined TRBV28 with TRBJ2-1, and the D gene may be TRBD2, 5 bases matching. Sequenced sample: Tregs from blood. Per the publication, the cell subset or site label means: regulatory CD4+ T cells. The nucleotide sequence reads as follows: TGTGCCAGCATTAGGCGGGTCGGGTACAATGAGCAGTTCTTC. This is translated as CASIRRVGYNEQFF.